This T cell receptor (beta chain) originates from a study of T-cell memory formation after mild COVID-19. Study-level points and caveats: Memory cells collected pre-infection included some clones that later responded, suggesting cross-reactive memory joined.

This clonotype was seen many times. Its antigen remains unidentified. After 5'RACE with constant-segment primers, TCR alpha and TCR beta cDNA libraries carrying sample barcodes and UMIs were obtained. MiXCR was run by TCRdb on the 5' RACE reads, yielding one entry per CDR3 protein. The profile shows under 550,000 distinct CDR3 sequences, roughly 18% of them singletons. There are 14 residues in the CDR3. V was trimmed by 4 bases and J by 5 bases, leaving 14 bases between them. The V gene is TRBV12-3 or TRBV12-4, the J gene TRBJ1-2; D is possibly TRBD1 (6 bases). The clonotype originates from an adult woman who had mild COVID-19 (a few samples of this study predate the infection). Cell type and time point are not known. Material: PBMCs or a T cell subset sorted from them (not recorded which). CDR3 protein: CASSSNQGRYGYTF. The CDR3 nucleotides are TGTGCCAGCAGTTCTAACCAGGGGAGGTATGGCTACACCTTC.